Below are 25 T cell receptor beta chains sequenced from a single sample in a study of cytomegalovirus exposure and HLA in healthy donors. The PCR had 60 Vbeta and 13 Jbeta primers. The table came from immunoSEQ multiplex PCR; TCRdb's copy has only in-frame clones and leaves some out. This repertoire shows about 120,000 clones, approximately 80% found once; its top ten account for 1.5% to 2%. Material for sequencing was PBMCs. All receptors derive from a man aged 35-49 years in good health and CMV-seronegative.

CDR3 amino acids: CASSFSGKTTDTQYF. Here the CDR3 DNA reads TGCGCCAGCAGCTTTAGCGGGAAGACCACAGATACGCAGTATTTT. This chain links TRBV5-1 with TRBJ2-3, with TRBD2 matching 8 bases. This CDR3 has 15 amino acids. Trimming took 2 bases from V and 2 from J; bases not matched to a gene: 4. Germline CDR1 and CDR2: SGHRS and YFSETQ.

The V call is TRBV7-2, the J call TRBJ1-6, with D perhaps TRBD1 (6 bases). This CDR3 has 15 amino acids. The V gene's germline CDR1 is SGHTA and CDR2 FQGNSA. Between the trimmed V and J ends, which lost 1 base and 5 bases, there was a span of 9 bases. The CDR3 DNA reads TGTGCCAGCAGCTTAGTAGGGGGGGATAATTCACCCCTCCACTTT. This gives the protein CASSLVGGDNSPLHF.

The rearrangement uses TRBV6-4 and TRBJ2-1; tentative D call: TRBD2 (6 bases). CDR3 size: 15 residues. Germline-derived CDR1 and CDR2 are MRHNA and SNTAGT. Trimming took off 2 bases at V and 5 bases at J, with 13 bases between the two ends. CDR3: CASSDAGTSNNEQFF. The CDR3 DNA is TGTGCCAGCAGTGACGCGGGAACCAGTAACAATGAGCAGTTCTTC.

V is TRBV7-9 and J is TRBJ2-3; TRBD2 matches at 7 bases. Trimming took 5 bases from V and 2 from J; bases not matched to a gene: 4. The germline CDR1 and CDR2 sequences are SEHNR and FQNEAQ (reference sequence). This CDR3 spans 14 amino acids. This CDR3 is CASSERGLTDTQYF. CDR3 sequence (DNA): TGTGCCAGCAGCGAGCGGGGACTCACAGATACGCAGTATTTT.

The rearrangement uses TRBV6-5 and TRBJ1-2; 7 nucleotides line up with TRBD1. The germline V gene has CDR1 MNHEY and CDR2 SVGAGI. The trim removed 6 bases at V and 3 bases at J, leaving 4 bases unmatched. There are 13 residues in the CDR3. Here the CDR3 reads CASRFDRDYGYTF. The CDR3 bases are TGTGCCAGCAGGTTCGACAGGGACTATGGCTACACCTTC.

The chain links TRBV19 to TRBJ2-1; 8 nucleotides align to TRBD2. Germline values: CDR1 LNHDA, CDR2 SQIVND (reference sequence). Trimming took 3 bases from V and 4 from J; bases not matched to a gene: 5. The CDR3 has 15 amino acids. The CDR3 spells CASSMLLAEYNEQFF. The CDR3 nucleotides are TGTGCCAGTAGTATGTTACTAGCGGAATACAATGAGCAGTTCTTC.

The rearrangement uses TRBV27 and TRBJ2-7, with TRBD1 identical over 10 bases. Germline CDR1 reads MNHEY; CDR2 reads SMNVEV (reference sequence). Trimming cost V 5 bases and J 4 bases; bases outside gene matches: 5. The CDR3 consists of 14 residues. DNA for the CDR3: TGTGCCAGCAGTCCGGGGACAGGGGAGTACGAGCAGTACTTC. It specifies CASSPGTGEYEQYF.

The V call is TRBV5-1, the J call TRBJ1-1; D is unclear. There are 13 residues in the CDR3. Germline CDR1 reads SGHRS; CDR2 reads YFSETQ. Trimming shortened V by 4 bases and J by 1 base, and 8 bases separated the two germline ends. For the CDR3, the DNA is TGCGCCAGCAGCCCAGACACGAACACTGAAGCTTTCTTT. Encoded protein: CASSPDTNTEAFF.

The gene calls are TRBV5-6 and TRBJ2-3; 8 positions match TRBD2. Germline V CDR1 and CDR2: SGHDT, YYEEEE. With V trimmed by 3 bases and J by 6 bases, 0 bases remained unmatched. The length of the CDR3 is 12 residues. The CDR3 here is CASSWTSDTQYF. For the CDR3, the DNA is TGTGCCAGCAGCTGGACTAGCGATACGCAGTATTTT.

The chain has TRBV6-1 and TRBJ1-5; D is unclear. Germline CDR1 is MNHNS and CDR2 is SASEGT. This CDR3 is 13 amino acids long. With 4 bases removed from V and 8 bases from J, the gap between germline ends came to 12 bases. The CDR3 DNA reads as TGTGCCAGCAGTGGTGGCCCGATGGAGCCCCAGCATTTT. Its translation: CASSGGPMEPQHF.

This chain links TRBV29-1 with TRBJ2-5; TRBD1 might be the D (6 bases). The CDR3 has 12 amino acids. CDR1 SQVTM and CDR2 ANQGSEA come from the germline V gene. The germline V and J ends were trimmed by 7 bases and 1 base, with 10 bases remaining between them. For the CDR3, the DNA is TGCAGCGCCGGACAGATCCAAGAGACCCAGTACTTC. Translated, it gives CSAGQIQETQYF.

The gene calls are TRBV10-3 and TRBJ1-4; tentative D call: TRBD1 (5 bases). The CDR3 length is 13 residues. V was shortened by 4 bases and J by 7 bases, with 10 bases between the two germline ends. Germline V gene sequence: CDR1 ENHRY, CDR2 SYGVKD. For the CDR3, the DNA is TGTGCCATCAGTGCACAGGTGGGTGAAAAACTGTTTTTT. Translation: CAISAQVGEKLFF.

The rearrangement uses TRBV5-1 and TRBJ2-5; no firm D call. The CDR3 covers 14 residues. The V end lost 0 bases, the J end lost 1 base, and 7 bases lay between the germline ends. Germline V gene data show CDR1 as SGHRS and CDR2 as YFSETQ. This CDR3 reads CASSLVNSQETQYF. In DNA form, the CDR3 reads TGCGCCAGCAGCTTGGTTAACAGCCAAGAGACCCAGTACTTC.

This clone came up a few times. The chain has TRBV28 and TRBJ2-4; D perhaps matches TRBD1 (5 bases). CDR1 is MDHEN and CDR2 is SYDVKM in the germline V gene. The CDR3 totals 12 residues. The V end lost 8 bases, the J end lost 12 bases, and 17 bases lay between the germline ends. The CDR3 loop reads CASYRQFDSQYF. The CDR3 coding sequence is TGTGCCAGCTATCGACAGTTTGACAGTCAGTACTTC.

The CDR3, as DNA: TGTGCCAGCAGCGAATCTAGCGGGATCGCGTATGAGCAGTACTTC. Its translation: CASSESSGIAYEQYF. V is TRBV21-1 and J is TRBJ2-7; the table's D gene call, TRBD2, was not cross checked with the DNA. TRBV21-1 constitutes a pseudogene. The CDR3 spans 15 residues.

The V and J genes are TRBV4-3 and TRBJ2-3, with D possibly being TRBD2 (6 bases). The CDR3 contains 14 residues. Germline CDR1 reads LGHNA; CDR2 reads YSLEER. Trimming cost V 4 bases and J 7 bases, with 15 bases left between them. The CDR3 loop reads CASSRSGTSYTQYF. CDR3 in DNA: TGCGCCAGCAGCCGCTCGGGGACTTCCTATACGCAGTATTTT.

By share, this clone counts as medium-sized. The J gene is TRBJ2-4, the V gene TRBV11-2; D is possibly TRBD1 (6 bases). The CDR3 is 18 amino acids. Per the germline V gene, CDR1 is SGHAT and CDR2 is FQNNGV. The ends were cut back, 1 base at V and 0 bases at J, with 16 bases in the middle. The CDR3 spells CASSLGLGGQLAKNIQYF. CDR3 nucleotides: TGTGCCAGCAGCTTAGGGTTAGGGGGTCAGTTAGCCAAAAACATTCAGTACTTC.

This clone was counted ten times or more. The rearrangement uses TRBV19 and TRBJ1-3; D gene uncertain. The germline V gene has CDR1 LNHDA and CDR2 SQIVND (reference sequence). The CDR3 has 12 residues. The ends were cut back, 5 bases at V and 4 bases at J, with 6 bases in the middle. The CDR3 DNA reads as TGTGCCAGTAGTTCACAAGGAAACACCATATATTTT. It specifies CASSSQGNTIYF.

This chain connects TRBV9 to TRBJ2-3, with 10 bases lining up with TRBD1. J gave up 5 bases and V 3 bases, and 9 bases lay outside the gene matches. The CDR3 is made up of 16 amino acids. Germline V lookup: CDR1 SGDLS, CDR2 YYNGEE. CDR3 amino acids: CASSEGGTGAKDTQYF. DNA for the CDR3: TGTGCCAGCAGCGAGGGGGGGACAGGGGCCAAAGATACGCAGTATTTT.

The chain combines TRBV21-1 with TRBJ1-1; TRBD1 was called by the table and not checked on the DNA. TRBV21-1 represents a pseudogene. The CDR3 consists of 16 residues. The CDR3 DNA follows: TGTGCCAGCAGCAAGGCAAGGGGAACCATGAACACTGAAGCTTTCTTT. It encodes CASSKARGTMNTEAFF.

The CDR3 DNA reads as TGCGCCAGCAAGGTGGATACTAGCAGAGAGACCCAGTACTTC. Amino acids: CASKVDTSRETQYF. V gene TRBV5-1 combines with J gene TRBJ2-5, with TRBD2 as a possible D gene (6 bases). There are 14 residues in the CDR3. Germline V lookup: CDR1 SGHRS, CDR2 YFSETQ. With 6 bases removed from V and 4 bases from J, the gap between germline ends came to 16 bases.

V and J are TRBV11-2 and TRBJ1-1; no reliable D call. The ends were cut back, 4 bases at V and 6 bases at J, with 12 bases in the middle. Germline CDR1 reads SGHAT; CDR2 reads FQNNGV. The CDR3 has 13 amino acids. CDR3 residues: CASSSNWQAEAFF. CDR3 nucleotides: TGTGCCAGCAGCTCGAACTGGCAGGCTGAAGCTTTCTTT.

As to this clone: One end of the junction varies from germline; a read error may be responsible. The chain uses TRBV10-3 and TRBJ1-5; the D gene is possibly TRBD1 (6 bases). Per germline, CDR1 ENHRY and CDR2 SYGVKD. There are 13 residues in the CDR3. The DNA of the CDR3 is TGTGCCGTCAGGGGAGTTGGGGATCAGCCCCAGCATTTT. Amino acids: CAVRGVGDQPQHF.

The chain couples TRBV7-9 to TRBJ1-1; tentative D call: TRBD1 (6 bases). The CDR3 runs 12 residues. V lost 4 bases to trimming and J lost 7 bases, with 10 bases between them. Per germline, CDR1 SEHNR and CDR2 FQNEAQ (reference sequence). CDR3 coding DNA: TGTGCCAGCAGCTCCTGGACAGTTGAAGCTTTCTTT. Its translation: CASSSWTVEAFF.

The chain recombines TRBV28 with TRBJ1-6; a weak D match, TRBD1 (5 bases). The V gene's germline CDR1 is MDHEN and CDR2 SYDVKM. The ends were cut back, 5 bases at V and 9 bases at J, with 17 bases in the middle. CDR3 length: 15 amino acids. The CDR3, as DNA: TGTGCCAGCAGTGCCGGTGCAGGGATAGGTTCACCCCTCCACTTT. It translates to CASSAGAGIGSPLHF.